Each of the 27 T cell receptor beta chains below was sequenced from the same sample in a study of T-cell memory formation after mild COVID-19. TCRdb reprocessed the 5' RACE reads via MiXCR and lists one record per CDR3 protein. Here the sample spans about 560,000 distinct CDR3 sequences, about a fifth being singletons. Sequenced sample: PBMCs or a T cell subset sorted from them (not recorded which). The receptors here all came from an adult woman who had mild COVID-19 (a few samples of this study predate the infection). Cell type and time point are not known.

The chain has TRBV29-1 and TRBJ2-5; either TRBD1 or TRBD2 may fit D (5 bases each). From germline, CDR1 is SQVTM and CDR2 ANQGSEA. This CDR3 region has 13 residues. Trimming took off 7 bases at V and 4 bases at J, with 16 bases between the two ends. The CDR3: CSGKRGVGETQYF. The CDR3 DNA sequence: TGCAGCGGAAAAAGGGGAGTAGGAGAGACCCAGTACTTC.

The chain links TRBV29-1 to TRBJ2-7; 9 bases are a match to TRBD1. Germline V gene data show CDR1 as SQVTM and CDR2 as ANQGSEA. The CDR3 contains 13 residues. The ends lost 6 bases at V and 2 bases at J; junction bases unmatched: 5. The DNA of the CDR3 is TGCAGCGTGGGGACAGGGAATGCCTACGAGCAGTACTTC. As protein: CSVGTGNAYEQYF.

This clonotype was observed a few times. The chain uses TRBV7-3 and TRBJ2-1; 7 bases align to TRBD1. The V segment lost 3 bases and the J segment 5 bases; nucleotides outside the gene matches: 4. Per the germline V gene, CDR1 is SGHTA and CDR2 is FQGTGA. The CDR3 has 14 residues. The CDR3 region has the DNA TGTGCCAGCAGCTTTAACAGGGGAAACAATGAGCAGTTCTTC. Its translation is CASSFNRGNNEQFF.

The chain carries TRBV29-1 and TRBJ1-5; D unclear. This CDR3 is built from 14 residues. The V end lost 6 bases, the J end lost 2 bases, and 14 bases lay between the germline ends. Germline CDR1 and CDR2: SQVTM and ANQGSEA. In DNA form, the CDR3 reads TGCAGCGTCTTTAGGGCTGAAGGCAATCAGCCCCAGCATTTT. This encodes CSVFRAEGNQPQHF.

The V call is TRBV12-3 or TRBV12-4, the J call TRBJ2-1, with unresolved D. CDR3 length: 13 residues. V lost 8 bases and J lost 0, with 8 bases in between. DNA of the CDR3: TGTGCCAGCGGCCGATTCTCCTACAATGAGCAGTTCTTC. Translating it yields CASGRFSYNEQFF.

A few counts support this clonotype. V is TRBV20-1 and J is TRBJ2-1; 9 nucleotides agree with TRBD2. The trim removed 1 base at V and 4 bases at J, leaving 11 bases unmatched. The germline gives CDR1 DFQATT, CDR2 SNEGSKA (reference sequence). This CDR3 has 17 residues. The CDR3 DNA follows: TGCAGTGCTAGAGGGGTTGACGGACTAGCGTTTTACAATGAGCAGTTCTTC. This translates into CSARGVDGLAFYNEQFF.

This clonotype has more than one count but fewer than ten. The CDR3 spells CASSLAVTHSYEQYF. The CDR3 DNA sequence: TGTGCCAGCAGCTTAGCCGTGACTCACTCCTACGAGCAGTACTTC. V gene TRBV11-2 combines with J gene TRBJ2-7; D is uncertain. The CDR3 totals 15 residues. The V end lost 1 base, the J end lost 0 bases, and 10 bases lay between the germline ends. Looked up from germline, CDR1 is SGHAT and CDR2 is FQNNGV. The full variable domain, with the rest looked up from reference TRBV11-2 and TRBJ2-7, is EAGVAQSPRYKIIEKRQSVAFWCNPISGHATLYWYQQILGQGPKLLIQFQNNGVVDDSQLPKDRFSAERLKGVDSTLKIQPAKLEDSAVYLCASSLAVTHSYEQYFGPGTRLTVT.

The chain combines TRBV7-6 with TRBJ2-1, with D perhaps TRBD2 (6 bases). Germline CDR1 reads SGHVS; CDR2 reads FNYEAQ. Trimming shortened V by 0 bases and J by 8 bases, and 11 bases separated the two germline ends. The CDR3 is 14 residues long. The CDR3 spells CASSLAGGGYEQFF. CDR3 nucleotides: TGTGCCAGCAGCTTAGCGGGAGGAGGGTATGAGCAGTTCTTC.

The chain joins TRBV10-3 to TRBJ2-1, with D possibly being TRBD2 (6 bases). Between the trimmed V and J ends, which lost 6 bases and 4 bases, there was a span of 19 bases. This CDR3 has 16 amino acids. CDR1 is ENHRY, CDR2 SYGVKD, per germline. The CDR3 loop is CAISPLAGSGYNEQFF. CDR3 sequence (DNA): TGTGCCATCAGCCCCCTGGCCGGGAGCGGTTACAATGAGCAGTTCTTC.

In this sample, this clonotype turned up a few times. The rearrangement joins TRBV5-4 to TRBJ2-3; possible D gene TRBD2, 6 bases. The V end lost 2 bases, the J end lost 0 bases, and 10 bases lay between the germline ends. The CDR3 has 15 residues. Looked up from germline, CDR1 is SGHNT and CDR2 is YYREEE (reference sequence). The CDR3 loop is CASSFAGISTDTQYF. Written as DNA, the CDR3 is TGTGCCAGCAGCTTTGCGGGGATTAGCACAGATACGCAGTATTTT.

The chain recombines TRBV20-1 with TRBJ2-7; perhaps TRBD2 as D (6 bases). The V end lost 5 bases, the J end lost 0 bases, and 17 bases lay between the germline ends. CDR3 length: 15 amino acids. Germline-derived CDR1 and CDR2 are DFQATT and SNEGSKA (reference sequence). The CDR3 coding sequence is TGCAGTGCTCTACCCTCTCCGACTAGCTCCTACGAGCAGTACTTC. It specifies CSALPSPTSSYEQYF.

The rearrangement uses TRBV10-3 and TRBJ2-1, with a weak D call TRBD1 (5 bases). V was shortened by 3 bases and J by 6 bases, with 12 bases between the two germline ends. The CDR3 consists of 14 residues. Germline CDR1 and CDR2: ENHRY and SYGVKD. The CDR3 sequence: CAISDFQGFNEQFF. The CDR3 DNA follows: TGTGCCATCAGTGACTTTCAGGGCTTCAATGAGCAGTTCTTC.

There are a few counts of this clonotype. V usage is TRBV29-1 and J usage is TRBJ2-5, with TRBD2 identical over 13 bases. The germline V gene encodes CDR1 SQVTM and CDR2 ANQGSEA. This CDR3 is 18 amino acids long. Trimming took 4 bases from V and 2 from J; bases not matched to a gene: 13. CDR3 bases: TGCAGCGTTGCCACGCGGACTAGCGGGAGCGTGCAGCAAGAGACCCAGTACTTC. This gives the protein CSVATRTSGSVQQETQYF. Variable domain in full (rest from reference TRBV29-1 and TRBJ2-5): SAVISQKPSRDICQRGTSLTIQCQVDSQVTMMFWYRQQPGQSLTLIATANQGSEATYESGFVIDKFPISRPNLTFSTLTVSNMSPEDSSIYLCSVATRTSGSVQQETQYFGPGTRLLVL.

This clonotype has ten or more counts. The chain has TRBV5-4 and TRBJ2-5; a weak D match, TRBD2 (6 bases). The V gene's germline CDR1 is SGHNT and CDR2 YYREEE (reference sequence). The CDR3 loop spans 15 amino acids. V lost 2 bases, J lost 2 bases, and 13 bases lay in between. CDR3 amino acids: CASSFDGGAQETQYF. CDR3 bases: TGTGCCAGCAGCTTCGACGGGGGAGCACAAGAGACCCAGTACTTC. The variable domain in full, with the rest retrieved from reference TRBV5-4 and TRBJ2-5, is ETGVTQSPTHLIKTRGQQVTLRCSSQSGHNTVSWYQQALGQGPQFIFQYYREEENGRGNFPPRFSGLQFPNYSSELNVNALELDDSALYLCASSFDGGAQETQYFGPGTRLLVL.

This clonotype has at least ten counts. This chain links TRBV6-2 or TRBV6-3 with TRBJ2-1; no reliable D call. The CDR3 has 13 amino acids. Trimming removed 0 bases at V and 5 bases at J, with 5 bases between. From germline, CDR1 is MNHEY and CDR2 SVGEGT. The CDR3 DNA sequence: TGTGCCAGCAGTTACTCGTCTAACAATGAGCAGTTCTTC. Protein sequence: CASSYSSNNEQFF.

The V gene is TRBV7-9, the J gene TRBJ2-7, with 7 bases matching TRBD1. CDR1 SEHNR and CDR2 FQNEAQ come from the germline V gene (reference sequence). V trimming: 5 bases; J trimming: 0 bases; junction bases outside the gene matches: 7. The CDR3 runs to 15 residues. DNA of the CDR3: TGTGCCAGCAGCGGCCGGGACAGACTCTCCTACGAGCAGTACTTC. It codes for CASSGRDRLSYEQYF.

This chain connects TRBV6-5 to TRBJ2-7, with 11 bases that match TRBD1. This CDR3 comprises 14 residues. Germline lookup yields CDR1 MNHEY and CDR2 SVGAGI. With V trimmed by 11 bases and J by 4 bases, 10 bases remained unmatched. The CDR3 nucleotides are TGTGCCTGCCAACCGGGACAGGGGGTGTACGAGCAGTACTTC. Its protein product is CACQPGQGVYEQYF.

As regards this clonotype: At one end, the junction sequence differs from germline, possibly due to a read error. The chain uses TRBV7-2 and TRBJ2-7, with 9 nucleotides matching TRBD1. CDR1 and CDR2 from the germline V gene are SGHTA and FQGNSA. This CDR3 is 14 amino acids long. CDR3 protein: CASSEDRGSDEQYF. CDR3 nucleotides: TGTGCCAGCAGCGAGGACAGGGGCTCCGACGAGCAGTACTTC.

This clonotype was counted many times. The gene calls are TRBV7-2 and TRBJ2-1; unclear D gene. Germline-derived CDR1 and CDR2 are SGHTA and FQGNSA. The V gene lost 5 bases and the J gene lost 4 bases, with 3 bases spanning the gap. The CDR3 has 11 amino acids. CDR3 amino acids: CASSVYNEQFF. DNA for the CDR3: TGTGCCAGCAGCGTGTACAATGAGCAGTTCTTC.

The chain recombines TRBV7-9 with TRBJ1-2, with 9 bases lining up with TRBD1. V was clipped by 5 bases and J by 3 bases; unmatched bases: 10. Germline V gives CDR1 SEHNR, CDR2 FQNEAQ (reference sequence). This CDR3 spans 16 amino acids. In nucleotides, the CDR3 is TGTGCCAGCAGCAGCGACCGACGGGACAGGGACTATGGCTACACCTTC. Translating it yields CASSSDRRDRDYGYTF. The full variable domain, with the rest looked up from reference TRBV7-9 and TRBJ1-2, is DTGVSQNPRHKITKRGQNVTFRCDPISEHNRLYWYRQTLGQGPEFLTYFQNEAQLEKSRLLSDRFSAERPKGSFSTLEIQRTEQGDSAMYLCASSSDRRDRDYGYTFGSGTRLTVV.

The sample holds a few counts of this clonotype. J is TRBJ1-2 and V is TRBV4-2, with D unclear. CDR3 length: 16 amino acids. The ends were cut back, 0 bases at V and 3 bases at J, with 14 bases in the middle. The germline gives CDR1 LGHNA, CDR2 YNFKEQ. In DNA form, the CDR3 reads TGTGCCAGCAGCCAAGAACAAGGCGATATTCACTATGGCTACACCTTC. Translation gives CASSQEQGDIHYGYTF.

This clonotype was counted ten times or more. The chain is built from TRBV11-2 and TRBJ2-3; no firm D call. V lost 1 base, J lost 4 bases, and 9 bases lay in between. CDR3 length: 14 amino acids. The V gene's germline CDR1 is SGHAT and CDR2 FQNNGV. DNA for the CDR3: TGTGCCAGCAGCTTAGTGGGTGGGGCAGATACGCAGTATTTT. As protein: CASSLVGGADTQYF.

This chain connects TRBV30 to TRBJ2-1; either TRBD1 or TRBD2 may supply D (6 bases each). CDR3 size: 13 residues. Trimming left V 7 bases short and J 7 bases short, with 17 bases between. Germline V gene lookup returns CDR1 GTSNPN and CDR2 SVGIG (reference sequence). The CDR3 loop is CALGKGGRNEQFF. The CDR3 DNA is TGTGCCTTGGGCAAGGGGGGCAGGAATGAGCAGTTCTTC.

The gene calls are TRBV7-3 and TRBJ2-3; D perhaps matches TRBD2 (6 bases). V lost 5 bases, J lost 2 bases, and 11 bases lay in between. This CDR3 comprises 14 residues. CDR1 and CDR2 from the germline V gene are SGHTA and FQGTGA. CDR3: CASSKGGATDTQYF. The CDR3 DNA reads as TGTGCCAGCAGCAAAGGAGGGGCCACAGATACGCAGTATTTT.

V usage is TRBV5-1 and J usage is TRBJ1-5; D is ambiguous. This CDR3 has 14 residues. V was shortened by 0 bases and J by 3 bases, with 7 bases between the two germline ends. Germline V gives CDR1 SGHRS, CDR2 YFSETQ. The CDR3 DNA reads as TGCGCCAGCAGCTTGGCCGGGGACAATCAGCCCCAGCATTTT. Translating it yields CASSLAGDNQPQHF. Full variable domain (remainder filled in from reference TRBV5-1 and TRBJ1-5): KAGVTQTPRYLIKTRGQQVTLSCSPISGHRSVSWYQQTPGQGLQFLFEYFSETQRNKGNFPGRFSGRQFSNSRSEMNVSTLELGDSALYLCASSLAGDNQPQHFGDGTRLSIL.

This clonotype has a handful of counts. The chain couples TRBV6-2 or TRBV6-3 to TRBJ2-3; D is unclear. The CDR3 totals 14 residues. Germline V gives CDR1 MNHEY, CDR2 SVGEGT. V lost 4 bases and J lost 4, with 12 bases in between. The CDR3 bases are TGTGCCAGCAGTTCGGCGGTAGGATCAGATACGCAGTATTTT. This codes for CASSSAVGSDTQYF.

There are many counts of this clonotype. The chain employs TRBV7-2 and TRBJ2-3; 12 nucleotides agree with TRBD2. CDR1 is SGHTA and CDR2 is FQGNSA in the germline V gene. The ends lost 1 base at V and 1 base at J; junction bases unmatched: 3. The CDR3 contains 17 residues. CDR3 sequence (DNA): TGTGCCAGCAGCTTAGTAGCTAGCGGGGGGGGCACAGATACGCAGTATTTT. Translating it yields CASSLVASGGGTDTQYF.